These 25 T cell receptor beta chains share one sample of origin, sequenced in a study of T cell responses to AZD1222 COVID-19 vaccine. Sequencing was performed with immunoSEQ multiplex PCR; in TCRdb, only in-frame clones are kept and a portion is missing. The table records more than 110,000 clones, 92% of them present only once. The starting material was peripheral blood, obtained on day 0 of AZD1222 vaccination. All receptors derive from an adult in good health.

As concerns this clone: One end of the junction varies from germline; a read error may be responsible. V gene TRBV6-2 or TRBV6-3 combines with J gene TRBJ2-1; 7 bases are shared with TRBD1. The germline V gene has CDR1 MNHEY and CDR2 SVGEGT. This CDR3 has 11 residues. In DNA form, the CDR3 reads TGTGCCAGCAGCCACGGACAGGTACGGCTCTTC. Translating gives CASSHGQVRLF.

CDR3 nucleotide sequence: TGTGCCAGCAGCTCAGCCACTAGTAGCGAGCAGTACTTC. It specifies CASSSATSSEQYF. The chain joins TRBV5-4 to TRBJ2-7, with TRBD2 as a possible D gene (5 bases). Germline CDR1 SGHNT, CDR2 YYREEE (reference sequence). The CDR3 consists of 13 residues. V dropped 3 bases and J dropped 6 bases, with 13 bases sitting between them.

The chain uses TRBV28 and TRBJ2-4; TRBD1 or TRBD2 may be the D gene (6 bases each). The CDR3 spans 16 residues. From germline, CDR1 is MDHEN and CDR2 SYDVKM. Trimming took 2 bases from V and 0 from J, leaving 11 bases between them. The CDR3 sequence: CASSLMGGAAKNIQYF. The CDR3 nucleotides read TGTGCCAGCAGTTTAATGGGGGGCGCAGCCAAAAACATTCAGTACTTC.

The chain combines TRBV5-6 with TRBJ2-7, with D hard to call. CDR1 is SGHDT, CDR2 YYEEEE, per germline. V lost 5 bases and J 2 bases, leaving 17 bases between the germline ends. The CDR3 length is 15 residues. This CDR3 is CASSSLSRYPYEQYF. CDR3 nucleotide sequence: TGTGCCAGCAGTTCCCTCTCGAGGTATCCCTACGAGCAGTACTTC.

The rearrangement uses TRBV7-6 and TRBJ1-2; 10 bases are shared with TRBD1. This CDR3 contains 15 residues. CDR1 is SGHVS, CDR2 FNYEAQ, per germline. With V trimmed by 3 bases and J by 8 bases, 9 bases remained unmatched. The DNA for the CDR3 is TGTGCCAGCAGCTTCAGGGCCGGGACAGGGGAGGGCTACACCTTC. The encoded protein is CASSFRAGTGEGYTF.

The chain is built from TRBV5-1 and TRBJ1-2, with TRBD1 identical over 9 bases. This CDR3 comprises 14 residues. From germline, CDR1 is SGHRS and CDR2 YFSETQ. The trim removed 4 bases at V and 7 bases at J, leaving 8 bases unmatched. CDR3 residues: CASSPRDRDRGYTF. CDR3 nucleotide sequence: TGCGCCAGCAGCCCCCGGGACAGGGATCGTGGCTACACCTTC.

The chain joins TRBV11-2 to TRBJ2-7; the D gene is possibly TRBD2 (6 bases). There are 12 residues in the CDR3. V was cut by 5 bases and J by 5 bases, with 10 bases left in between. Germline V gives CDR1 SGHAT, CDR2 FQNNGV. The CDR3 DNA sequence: TGTGCCAGCAGCGGGGGGATACACGAGCAGTACTTC. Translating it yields CASSGGIHEQYF.

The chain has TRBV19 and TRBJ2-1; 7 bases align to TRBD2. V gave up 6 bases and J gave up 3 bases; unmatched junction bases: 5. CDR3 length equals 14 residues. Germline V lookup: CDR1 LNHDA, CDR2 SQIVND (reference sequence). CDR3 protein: CASRLALDYNEQFF. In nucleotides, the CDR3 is TGTGCCAGTAGACTAGCGTTGGACTACAATGAGCAGTTCTTC.

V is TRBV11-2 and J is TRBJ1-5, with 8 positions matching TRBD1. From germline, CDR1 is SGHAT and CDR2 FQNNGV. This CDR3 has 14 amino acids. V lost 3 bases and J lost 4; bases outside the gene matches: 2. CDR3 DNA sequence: TGTGCCAGCAGCTTGACAGGGGAGAATCAGCCCCAGCATTTT. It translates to CASSLTGENQPQHF.

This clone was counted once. The CDR3 region has the DNA TGTGCCAGCAGTTATCGGACGGGACTAGCGGGAGCCTCGAACACCGGGGAGCTGTTTTTT. This encodes CASSYRTGLAGASNTGELFF. The chain carries TRBV6-2 or TRBV6-3 and TRBJ2-2; TRBD2 matches 14 bases. CDR3 size: 20 residues. V shed 3 bases and J 0 bases; nucleotides not matched to a gene: 9. CDR1 is MNHEY and CDR2 is SVGEGT in the germline V gene.

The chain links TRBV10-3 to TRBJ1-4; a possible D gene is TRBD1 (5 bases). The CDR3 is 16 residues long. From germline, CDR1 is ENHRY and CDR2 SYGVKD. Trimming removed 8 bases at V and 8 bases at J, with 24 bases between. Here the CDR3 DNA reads TGTGCCATCTTGCAAGCAACAGGAGGATCAGGGGAAAAACTGTTTTTT. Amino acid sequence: CAILQATGGSGEKLFF.

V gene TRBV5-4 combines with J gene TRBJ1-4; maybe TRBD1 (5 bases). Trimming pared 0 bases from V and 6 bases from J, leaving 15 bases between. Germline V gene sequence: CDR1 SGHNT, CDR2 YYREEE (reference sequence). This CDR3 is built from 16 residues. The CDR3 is CASSLGARGSDEKLFF. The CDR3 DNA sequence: TGTGCCAGCAGCTTGGGGGCTAGGGGTAGCGATGAAAAACTGTTTTTT.

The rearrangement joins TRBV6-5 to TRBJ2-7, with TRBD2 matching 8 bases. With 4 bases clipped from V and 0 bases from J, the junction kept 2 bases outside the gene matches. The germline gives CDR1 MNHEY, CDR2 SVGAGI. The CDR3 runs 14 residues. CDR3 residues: CASSFSGTSYEQYF. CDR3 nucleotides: TGTGCCAGCAGTTTTAGCGGGACCTCCTACGAGCAGTACTTC.

The CDR3 DNA is TGTGCCAGCAGTTTATTAGAGGGGGCAAAAGTAGCTTTCTTT. Its translation: CASSLLEGAKVAFF. J is TRBJ1-1 and V is TRBV28, with 7 positions matching TRBD1. Germline CDR1 reads MDHEN; CDR2 reads SYDVKM. This CDR3 spans 14 amino acids. After removal of 1 base from V and 10 bases from J, the junction contained 9 bases not matched to a gene.

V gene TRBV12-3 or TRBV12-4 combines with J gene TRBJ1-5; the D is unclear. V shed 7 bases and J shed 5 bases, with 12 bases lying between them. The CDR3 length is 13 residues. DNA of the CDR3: TGTGCCAGCAACCACGGTGGGCATCAGCCCCAGCATTTT. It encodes CASNHGGHQPQHF.

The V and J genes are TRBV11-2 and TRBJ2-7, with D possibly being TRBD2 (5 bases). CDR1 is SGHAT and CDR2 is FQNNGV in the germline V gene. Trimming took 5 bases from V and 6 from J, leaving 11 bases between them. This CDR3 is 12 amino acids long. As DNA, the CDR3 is TGTGCCAGCAGCCCGGGGAGAGGCGAGCAGTACTTC. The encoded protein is CASSPGRGEQYF.

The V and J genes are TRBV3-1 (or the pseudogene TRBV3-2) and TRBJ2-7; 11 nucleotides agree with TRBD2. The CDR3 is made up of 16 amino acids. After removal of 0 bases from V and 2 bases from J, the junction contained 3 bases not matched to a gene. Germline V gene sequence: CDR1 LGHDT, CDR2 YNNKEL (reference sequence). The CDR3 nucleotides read TGTGCCAGCAGCCAAGATGCTAGCGGGAGGCCCTACGAGCAGTACTTC. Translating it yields CASSQDASGRPYEQYF.

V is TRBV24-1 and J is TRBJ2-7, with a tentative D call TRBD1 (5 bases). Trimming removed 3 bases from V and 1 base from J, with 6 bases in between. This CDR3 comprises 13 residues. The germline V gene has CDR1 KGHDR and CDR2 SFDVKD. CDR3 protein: CATSDPGSYEQYF. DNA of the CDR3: TGTGCCACCAGTGATCCAGGGTCCTACGAGCAGTACTTC.

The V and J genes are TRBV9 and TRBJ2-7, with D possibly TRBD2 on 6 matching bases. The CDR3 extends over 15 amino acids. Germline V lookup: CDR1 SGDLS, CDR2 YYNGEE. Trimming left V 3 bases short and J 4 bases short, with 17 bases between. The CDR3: CASSAAGTPLYEQYF. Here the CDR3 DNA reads TGTGCCAGCAGCGCAGCCGGGACTCCACTTTACGAGCAGTACTTC.

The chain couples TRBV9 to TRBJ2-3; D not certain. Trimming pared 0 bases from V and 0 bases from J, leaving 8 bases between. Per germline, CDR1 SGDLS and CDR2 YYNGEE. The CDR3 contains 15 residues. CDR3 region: CASSVDGSSTDTQYF. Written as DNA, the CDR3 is TGTGCCAGCAGCGTAGACGGATCTAGCACAGATACGCAGTATTTT.

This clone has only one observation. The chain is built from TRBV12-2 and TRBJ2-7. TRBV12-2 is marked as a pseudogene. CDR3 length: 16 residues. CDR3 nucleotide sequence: TGTGCAAGTCTCTCGGGCAGTAACTCGAGAGGATACGAGCAGTACTTC. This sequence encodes CASLSGSNSRGYEQYF.

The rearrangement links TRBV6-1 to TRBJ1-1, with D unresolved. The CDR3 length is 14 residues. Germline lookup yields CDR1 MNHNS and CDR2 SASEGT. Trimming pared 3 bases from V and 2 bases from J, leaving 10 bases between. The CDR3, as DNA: TGTGCCAGCAGTGATCGAGGAGGAAACACTGAAGCTTTCTTT. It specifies CASSDRGGNTEAFF.

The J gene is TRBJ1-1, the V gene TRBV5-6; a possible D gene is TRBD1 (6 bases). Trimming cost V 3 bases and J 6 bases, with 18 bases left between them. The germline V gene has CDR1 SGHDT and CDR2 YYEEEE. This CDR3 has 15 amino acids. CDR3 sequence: CASSSWGTGWAEAFF. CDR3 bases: TGTGCCAGCAGCTCGTGGGGCACAGGGTGGGCTGAAGCTTTCTTT.

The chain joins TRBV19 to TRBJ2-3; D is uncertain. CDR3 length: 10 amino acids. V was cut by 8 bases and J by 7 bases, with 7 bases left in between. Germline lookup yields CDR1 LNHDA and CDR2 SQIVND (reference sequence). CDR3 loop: CASGDYTQYF. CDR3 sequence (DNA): TGTGCCAGTGGTGATTATACGCAGTATTTT.

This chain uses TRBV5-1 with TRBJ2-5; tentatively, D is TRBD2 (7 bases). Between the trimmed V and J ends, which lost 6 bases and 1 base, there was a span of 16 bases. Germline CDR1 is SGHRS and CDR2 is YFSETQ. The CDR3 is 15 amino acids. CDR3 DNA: TGCGCCAGCATGGATAGGGGGGGTTCCCAAGAGACCCAGTACTTC. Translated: CASMDRGGSQETQYF.